The present TCR beta chain was sequenced within a study of stem cell transplantation in POMP-related autoinflammatory disease. Study-level findings and limits: Unique TRB V-J gene pairings were limited in number in patients with PRAID.

Trimming took 3 bases from V and 3 from J; bases not matched to a gene: 11. Looked up from germline, CDR1 is LNHDA and CDR2 is SQIVND (reference sequence). The CDR3 length is 16 residues. By share, this clone counts as medium-sized. Its antigen is unidentified. Method: immunoSEQ multiplex PCR; TCRdb's copy keeps in-frame clones and lacks some. The sample gives tens of thousands of clones, around 90% of which show up once; 0.6% to 0.8% is in the top ten. The sequenced sample was CD4+ T cells from PBMCs, obtained after stem cell transplantation. The gene calls are TRBV19 and TRBJ2-7; 7 bases map to TRBD1. This clonotype was obtained from a human patient with POMP-related autoinflammation and immune dysregulation (PRAID). Some T cells may be provided by the graft donor. This CDR3 is CASSIRQGYVVYEQYF. CDR3 DNA sequence: TGTGCCAGTAGTATCCGACAGGGATATGTAGTCTACGAGCAGTACTTC.